Reported below is one TCR beta chain. Losses at the gene ends were 5 bases for V and 7 bases for J; bases not matched to a gene: 6. In germline, CDR1 is DFQATT, CDR2 SNEGSKA (reference sequence). The CDR3 runs to 13 residues. The data were taken from a study of T-cell memory formation after mild COVID-19. About the research overall: TCR clusters were mostly donor specific.

In TCRdb, the 5' RACE reads were re-called with MiXCR into one record per CDR3 protein. The table has 500,000 to 550,000 distinct CDR3 sequences, about 20% seen once. The sequenced sample consisted of PBMCs or a T cell subset sorted from them (not recorded which). J is TRBJ2-2 and V is TRBV20-1, with TRBD1 matching over 8 bases. The TCR originated in an adult woman who had mild COVID-19 (a few samples of this study predate the infection). Cell type and time point are not known. This chain's CDR3 is CSALTGTGGELFF. The CDR3 DNA reads TGCAGTGCTTTAACCGGGACAGGCGGGGAGCTGTTTTTT.